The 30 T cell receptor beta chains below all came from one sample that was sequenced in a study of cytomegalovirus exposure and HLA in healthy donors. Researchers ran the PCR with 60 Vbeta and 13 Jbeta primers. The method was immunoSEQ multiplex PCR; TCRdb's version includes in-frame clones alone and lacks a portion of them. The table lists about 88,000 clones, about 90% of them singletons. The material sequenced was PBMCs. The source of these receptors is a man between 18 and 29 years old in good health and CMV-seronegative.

The CDR3 nucleotides read TGTGCCAGCAGCTTAATGACAGGGCCTGGAAACACCATATATTTT. This sequence encodes CASSLMTGPGNTIYF. V usage is TRBV7-9 and J usage is TRBJ1-3; 7 nucleotides line up with TRBD1. There are 15 residues in the CDR3. The germline gives CDR1 SEHNR, CDR2 FQNEAQ (reference sequence). J gave up 2 bases and V 2 bases, and 3 bases lay outside the gene matches.

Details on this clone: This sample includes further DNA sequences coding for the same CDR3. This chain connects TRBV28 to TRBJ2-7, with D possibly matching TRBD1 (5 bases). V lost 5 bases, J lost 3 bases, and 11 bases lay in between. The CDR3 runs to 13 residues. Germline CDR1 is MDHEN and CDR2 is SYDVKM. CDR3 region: CASSLRGIYEQYF. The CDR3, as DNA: TGTGCCAGCAGTCTAAGGGGAATCTACGAGCAGTACTTC.

CDR3 in DNA: TGTGCCAGCAGTTTAAGTCTCTCCGGGACAGGGTCTAATTCACCCCTCCACTTT. This sequence encodes CASSLSLSGTGSNSPLHF. The chain uses TRBV5-8 and TRBJ1-6; 9 bases agree with TRBD1. The CDR3 is 18 amino acids. Looked up from germline, CDR1 is SGHTS and CDR2 is YDEGEE. V was pared by 5 bases and J by 6 bases, with 15 bases of the junction left unmatched.

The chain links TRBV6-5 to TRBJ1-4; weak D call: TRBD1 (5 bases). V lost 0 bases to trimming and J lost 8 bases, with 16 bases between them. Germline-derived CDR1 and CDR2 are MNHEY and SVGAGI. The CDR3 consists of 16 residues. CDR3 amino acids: CASSYSMQGSNEKLFF. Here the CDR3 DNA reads TGTGCCAGCAGTTACTCGATGCAGGGTAGTAACGAAAAACTGTTTTTT.

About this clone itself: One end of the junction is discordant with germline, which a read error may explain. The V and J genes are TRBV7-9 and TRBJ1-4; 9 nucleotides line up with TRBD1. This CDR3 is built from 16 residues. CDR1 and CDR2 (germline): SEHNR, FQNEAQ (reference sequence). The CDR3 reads CSSSPGTGWIQEKLFF. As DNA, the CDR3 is TGTTCCAGCAGCCCCGGGACAGGGTGGATTCAAGAAAAACTGTTTTTT.

DNA for the CDR3: TGTGCCAGCAGAGAGAGGGGGCAAGGTGGCTACACCTTC. Protein: CASRERGQGGYTF. The V and J genes are TRBV2 and TRBJ1-2; 7 bases match TRBD1. With V trimmed by 6 bases and J by 7 bases, 8 bases remained unmatched. The CDR3 is made up of 13 amino acids. CDR1 and CDR2 (germline): SNHLY, FYNNEI.

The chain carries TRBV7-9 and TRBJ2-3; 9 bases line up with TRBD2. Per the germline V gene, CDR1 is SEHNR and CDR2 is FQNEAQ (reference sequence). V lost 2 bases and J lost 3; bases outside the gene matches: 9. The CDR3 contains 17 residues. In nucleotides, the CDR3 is TGTGCCAGCAGCTTAATGGTTAGCGGGAGTTCAACAGATACGCAGTATTTT. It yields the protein CASSLMVSGSSTDTQYF. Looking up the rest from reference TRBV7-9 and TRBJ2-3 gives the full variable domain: DTGVSQNPRHKITKRGQNVTFRCDPISEHNRLYWYRQTLGQGPEFLTYFQNEAQLEKSRLLSDRFSAERPKGSFSTLEIQRTEQGDSAMYLCASSLMVSGSSTDTQYFGPGTRLTVL.

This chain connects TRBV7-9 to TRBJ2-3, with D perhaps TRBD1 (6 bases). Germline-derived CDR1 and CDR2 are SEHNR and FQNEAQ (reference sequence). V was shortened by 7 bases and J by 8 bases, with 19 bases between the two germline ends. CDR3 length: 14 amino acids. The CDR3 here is CASTPLQGSGTQYF. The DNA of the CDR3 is TGTGCCAGCACCCCACTCCAGGGGTCGGGTACGCAGTATTTT.

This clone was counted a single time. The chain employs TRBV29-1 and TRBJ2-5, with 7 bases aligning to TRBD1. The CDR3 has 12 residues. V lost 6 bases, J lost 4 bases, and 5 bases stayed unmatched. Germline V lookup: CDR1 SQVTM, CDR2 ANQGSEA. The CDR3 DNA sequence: TGCAGCGTAGCACAGGGGCGAGAGACCCAGTACTTC. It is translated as CSVAQGRETQYF.

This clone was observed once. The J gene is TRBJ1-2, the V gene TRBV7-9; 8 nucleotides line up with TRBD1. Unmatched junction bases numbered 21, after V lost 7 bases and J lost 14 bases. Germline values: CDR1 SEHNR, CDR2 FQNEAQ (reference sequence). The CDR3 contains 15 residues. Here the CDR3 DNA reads TGTGCCAGCAACACCGCGACAGGGGTTGCCTTTGGGTGGACCTTC. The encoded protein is CASNTATGVAFGWTF.

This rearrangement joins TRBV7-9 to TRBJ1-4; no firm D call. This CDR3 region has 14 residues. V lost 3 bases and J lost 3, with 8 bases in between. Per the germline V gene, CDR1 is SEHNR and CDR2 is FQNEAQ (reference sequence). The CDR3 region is CASSFPAANEKLFF. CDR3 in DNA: TGTGCCAGCAGCTTCCCGGCGGCTAATGAAAAACTGTTTTTT.

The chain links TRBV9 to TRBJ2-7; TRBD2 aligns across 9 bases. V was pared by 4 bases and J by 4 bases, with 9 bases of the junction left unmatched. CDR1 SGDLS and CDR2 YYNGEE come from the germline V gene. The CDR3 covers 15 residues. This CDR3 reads CASSSGASGMYEQYF. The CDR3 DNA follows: TGTGCCAGCAGCTCCGGGGCTAGCGGGATGTACGAGCAGTACTTC.

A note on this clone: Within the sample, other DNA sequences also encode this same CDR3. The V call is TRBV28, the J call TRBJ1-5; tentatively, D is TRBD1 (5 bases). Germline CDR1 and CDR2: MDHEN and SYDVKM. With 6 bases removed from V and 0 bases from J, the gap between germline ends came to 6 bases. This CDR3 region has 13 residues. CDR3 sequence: CASRQGSNQPQHF. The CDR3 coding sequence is TGTGCCAGCAGGCAGGGTAGCAATCAGCCCCAGCATTTT.

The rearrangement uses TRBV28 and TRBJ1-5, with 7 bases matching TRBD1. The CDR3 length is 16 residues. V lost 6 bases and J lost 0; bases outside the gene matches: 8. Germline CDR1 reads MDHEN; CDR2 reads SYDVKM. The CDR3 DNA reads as TGTGCCAGCAGCCTCGACAGGGTAACTAGCAATCAGCCCCAGCATTTT. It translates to CASSLDRVTSNQPQHF.

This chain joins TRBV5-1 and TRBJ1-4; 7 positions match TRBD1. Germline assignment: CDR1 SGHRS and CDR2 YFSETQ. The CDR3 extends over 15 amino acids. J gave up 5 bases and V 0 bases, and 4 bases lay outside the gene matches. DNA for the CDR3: TGCGCCAGCAGCTTGGCTCGGGACAGAAATGAAAAACTGTTTTTT. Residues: CASSLARDRNEKLFF.

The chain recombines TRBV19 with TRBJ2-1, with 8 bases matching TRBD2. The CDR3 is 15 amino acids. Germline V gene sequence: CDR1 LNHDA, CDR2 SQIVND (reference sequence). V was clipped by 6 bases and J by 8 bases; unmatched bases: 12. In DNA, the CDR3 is TGTGCCAGTAGGGAAGCGGGAGTAGGTTCGTATGAGCAGTTCTTC. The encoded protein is CASREAGVGSYEQFF.

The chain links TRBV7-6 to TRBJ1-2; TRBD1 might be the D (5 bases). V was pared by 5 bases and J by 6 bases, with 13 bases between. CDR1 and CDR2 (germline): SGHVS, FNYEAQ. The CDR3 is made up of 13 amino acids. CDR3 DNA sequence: TGTGCCAGCAGCCCTAAGCCAGGGCATGGCTACACCTTC. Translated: CASSPKPGHGYTF.

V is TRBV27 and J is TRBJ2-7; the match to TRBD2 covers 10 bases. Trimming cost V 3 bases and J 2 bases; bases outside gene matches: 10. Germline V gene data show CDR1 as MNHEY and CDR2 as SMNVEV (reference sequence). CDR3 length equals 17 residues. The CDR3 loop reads CASSLGGLAGDPYEQYF. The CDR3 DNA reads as TGTGCCAGCAGTTTGGGTGGGCTAGCGGGAGACCCCTACGAGCAGTACTTC.

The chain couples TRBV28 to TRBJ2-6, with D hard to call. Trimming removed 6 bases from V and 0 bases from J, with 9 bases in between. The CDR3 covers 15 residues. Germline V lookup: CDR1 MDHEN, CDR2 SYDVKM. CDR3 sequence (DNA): TGTGCCAGCAGCCAACACAACTCTGGGGCCAACGTCCTGACTTTC. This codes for CASSQHNSGANVLTF.

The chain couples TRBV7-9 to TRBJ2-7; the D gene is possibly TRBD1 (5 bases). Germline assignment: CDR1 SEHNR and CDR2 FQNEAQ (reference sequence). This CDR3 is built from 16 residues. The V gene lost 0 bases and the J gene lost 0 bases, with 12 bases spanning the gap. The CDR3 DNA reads TGTGCCAGCAGCTTAGCGGTCGCAGGGCTCTCCTACGAGCAGTACTTC. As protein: CASSLAVAGLSYEQYF.

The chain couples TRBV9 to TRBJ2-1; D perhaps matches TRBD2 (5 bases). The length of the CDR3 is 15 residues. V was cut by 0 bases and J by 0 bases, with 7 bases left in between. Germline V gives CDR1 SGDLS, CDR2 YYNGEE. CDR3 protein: CASSVGEGSYNEQFF. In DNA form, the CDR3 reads TGTGCCAGCAGCGTAGGAGAGGGCTCCTACAATGAGCAGTTCTTC.

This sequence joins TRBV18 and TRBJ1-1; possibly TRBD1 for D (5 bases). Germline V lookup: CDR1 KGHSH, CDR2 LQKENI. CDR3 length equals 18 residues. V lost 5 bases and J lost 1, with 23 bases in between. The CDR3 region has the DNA TGTGCCAGCTCAACCGCCCGGGTCCTAGGGGTGCCGAACACTGAAGCTTTCTTT. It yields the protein CASSTARVLGVPNTEAFF.

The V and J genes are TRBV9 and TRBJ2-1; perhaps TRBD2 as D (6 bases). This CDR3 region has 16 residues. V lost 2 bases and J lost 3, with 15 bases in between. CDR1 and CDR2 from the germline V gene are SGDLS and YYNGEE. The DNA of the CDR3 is TGTGCCAGCAGCGTTACGGCGGGACGAGGCTACAATGAGCAGTTCTTC. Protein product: CASSVTAGRGYNEQFF.

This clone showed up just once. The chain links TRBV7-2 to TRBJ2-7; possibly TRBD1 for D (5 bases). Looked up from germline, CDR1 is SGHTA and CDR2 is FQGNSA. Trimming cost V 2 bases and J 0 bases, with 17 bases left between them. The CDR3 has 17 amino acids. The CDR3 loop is CASSLWGGVKSSYEQYF. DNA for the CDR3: TGTGCCAGCAGCTTATGGGGCGGCGTCAAGTCCTCCTACGAGCAGTACTTC.

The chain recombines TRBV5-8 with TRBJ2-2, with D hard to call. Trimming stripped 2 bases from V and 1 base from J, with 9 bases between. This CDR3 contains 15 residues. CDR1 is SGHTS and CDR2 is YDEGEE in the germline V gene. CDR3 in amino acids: CASSLSVRNTGELFF. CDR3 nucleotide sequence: TGTGCCAGCAGCTTATCGGTGCGGAACACCGGGGAGCTGTTTTTT. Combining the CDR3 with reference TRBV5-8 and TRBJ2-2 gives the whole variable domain EAGVTQSPTHLIKTRGQQATLRCSPISGHTSVYWYQQALGLGLQFLLWYDEGEERNRGNFPPRFSGRQFPNYSSELNVNALELEDSALYLCASSLSVRNTGELFFGEGSRLTVL.

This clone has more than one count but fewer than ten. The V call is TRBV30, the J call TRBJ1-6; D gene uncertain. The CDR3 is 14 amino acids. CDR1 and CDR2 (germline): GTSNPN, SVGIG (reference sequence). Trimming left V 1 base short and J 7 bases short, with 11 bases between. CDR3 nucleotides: TGTGCCTGGAGTGGAGCAGGTCTCAATTCACCCCTCCACTTT. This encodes CAWSGAGLNSPLHF.

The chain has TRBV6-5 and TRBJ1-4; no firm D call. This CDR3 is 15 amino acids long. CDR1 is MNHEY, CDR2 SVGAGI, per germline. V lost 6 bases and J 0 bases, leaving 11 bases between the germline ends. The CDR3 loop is CASRRNRATNEKLFF. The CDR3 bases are TGTGCCAGCAGACGAAACAGAGCAACTAATGAAAAACTGTTTTTT.

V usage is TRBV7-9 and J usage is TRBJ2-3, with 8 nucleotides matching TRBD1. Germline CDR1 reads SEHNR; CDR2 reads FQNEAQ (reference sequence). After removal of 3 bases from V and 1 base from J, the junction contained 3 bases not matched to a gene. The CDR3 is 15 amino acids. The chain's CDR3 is CASSFRTGRTDTQYF. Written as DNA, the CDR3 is TGTGCCAGCAGCTTCCGGACAGGGCGCACAGATACGCAGTATTTT.

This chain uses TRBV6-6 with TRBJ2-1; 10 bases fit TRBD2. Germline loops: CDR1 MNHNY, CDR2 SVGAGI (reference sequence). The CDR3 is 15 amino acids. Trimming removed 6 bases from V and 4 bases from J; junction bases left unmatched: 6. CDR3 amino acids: CASSSGLAFYNEQFF. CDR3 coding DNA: TGTGCCAGCAGCTCGGGACTAGCGTTTTACAATGAGCAGTTCTTC.

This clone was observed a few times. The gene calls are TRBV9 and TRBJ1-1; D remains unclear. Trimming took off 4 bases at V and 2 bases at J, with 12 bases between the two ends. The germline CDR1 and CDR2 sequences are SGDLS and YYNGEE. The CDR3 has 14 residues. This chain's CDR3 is CASSTRGGNTEAFF. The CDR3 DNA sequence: TGTGCCAGCAGCACTCGCGGAGGTAACACTGAAGCTTTCTTT.